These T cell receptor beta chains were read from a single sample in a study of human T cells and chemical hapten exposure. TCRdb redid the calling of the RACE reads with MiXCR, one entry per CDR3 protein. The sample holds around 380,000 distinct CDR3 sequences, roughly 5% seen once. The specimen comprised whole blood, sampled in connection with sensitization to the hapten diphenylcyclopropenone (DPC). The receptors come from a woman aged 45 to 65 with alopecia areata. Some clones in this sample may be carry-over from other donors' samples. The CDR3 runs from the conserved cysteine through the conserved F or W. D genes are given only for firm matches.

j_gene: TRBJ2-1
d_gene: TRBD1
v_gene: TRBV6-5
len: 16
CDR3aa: CASSYPAQGGMDEQFF

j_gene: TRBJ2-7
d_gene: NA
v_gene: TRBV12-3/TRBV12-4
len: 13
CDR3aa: CASSDTVRVEQYF

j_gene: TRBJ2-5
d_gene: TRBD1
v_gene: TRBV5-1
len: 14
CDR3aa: CASSRTGGQETQYF

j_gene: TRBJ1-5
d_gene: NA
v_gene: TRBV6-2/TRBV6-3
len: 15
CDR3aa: CASSYSGGWQQPQHF

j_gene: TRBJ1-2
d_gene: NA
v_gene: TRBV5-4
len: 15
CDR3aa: CASSLGRNSDYGYTF

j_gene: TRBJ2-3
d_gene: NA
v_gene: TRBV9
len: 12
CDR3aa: CASSPRAYTQYF

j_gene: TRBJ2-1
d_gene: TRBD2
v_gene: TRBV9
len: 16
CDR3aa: CASSGGTSGSINEQFF

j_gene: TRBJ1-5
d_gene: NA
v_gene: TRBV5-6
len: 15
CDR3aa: CASSWGSDSNQPQHF

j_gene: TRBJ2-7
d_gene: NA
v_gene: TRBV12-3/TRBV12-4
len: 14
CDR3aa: CASSLFGRQNEQYF

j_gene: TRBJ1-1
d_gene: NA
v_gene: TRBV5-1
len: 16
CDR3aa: CASSSSGYGANTEAFF

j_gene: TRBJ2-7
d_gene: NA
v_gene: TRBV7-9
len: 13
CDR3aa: CASSSPGGGEQYF

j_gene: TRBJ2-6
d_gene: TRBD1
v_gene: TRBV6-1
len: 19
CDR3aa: CASRRDRTGGATGANVLTF

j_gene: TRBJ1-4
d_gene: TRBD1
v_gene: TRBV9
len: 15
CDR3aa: CASSARTGVNEKLFF

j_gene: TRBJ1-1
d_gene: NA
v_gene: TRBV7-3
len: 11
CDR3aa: CAILSPRGAFF

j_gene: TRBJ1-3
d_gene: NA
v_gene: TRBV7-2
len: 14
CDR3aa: CASSFSDSGNTIYF

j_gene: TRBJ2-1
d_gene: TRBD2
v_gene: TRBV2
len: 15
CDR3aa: CASSEASGVYNEQFF

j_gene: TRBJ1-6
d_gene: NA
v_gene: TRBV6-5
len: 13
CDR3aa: CASRTTYNSPLHF

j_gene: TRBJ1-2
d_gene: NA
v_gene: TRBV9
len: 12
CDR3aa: CASSAGTYGYTF

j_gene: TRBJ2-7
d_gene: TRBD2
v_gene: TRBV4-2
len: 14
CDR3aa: CASSQGGTTGEQYF

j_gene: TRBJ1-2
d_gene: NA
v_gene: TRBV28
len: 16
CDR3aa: CASSGPRRDSWYGYTF

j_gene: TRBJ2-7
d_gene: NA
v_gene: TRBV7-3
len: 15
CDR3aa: CASSLEGLGAYEQYF

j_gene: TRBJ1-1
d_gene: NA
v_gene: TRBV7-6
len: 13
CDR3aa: CASRQNLGTEAFF

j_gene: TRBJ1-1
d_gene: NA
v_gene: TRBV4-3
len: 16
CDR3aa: CASSQGTGRVLAEAFF

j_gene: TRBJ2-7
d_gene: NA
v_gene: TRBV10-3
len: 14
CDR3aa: CAISDSGSGYEQYF

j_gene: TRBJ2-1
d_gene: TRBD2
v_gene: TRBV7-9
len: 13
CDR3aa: CASSFGLVHEQFF

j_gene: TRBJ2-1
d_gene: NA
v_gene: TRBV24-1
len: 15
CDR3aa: CATSDTAGPNNEQFF

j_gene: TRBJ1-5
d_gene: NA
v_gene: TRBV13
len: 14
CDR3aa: CASSSHGSNQPQHF

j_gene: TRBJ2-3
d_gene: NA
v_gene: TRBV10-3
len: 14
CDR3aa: CAISESMSADTQYF

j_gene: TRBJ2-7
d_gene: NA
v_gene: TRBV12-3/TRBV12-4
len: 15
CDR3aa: CASSLRRTLSYEQYF

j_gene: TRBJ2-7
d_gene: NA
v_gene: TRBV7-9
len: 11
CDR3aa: CASSLVREQYF

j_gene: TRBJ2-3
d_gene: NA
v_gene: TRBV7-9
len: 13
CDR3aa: CASRLRFTDTQYF

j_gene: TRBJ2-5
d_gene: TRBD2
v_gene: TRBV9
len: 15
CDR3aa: CASSGSGRVQETQYF

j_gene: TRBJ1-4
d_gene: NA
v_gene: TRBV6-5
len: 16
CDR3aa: CASSYSYRSLSEKLFF

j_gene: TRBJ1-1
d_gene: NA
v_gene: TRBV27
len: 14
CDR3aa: CASSPRTLNTEAFF

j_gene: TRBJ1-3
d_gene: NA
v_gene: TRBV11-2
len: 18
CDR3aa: CASSKWDGSFFSGNTIYF

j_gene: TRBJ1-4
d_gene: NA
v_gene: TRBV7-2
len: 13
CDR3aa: CASSFRTVEKLFF

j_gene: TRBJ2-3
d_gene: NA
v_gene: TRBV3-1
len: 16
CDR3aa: CASSQDPELITDTQYF

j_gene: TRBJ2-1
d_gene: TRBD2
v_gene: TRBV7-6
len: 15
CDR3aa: CASSLELAGEDEQFF

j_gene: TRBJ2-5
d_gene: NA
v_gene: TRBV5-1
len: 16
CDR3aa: CASSFSGTTYQETQYF

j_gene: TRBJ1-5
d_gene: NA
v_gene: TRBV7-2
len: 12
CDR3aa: CASSRRGQPQHF

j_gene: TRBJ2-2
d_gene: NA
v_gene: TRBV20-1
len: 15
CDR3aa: CSARDPGSWAGELFF

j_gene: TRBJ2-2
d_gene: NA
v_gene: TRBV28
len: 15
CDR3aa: CASSLSGVLPGELFF

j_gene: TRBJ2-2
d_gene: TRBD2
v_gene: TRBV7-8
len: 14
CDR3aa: CASSLLAATGELFF